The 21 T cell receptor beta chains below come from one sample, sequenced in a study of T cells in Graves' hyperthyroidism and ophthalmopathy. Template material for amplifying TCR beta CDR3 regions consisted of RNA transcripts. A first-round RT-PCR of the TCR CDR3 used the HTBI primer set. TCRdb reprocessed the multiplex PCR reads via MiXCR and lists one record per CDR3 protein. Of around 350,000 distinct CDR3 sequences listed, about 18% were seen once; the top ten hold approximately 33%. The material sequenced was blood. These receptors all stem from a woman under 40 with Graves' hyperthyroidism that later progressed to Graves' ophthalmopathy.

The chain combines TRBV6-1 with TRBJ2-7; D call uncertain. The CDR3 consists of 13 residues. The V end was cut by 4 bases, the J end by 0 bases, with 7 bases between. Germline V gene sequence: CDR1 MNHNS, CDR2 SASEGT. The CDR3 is CASSGRSSYEQYF. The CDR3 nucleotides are TGTGCCAGCAGTGGTCGCAGCTCCTACGAGCAGTACTTC.

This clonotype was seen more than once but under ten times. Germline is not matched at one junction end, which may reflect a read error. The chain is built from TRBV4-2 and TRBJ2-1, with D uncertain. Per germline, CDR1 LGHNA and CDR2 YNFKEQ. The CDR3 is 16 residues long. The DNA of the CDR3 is TGTACCAGCAGCCAAGTTGGAGTCGGTCTGGCGAATGAGCAGTTCTTC. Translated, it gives CTSSQVGVGLANEQFF.

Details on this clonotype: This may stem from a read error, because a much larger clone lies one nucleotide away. The CDR3 bases are TGTGCCAGCAGCGAGGGACAGTCGAATGGCTACACCTTC. As protein: CASSEGQSNGYTF. The chain recombines TRBV27 with TRBJ1-2; 7 bases are shared with TRBD1. CDR3 length: 13 amino acids. V was clipped by 6 bases and J by 6 bases; unmatched bases: 7. From germline, CDR1 is MNHEY and CDR2 SMNVEV (reference sequence).

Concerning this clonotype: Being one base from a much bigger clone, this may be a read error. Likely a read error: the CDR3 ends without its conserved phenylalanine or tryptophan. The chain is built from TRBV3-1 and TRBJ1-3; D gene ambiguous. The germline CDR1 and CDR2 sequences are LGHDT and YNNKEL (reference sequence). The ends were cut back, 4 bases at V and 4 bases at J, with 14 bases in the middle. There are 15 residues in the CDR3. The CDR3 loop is CASSPDTIGGNTIYL. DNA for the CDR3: TGTGCCAGCAGCCCCGACACAATCGGGGGAAACACCATATATTTG.

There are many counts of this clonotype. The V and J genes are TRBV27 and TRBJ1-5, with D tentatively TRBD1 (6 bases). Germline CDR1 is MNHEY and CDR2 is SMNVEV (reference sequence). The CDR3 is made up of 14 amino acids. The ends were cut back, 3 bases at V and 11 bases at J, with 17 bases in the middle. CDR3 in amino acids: CASSFGTQGSAQHF. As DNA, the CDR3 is TGTGCCAGCAGTTTTGGTACACAGGGTTCAGCCCAGCATTTT.

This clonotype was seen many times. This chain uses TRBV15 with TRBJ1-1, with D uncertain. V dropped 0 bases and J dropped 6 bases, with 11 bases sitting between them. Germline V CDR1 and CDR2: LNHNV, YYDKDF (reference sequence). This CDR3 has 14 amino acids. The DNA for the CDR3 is TGTGCCACCAGCAGAGATTTTATGGGGTCTGAAGCTTTCTTT. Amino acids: CATSRDFMGSEAFF.

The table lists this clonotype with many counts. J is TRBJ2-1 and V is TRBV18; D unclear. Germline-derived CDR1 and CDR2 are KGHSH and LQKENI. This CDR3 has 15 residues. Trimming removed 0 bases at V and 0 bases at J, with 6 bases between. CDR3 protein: CASSPPLTSYNEQFF. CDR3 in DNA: TGTGCCAGCTCACCACCACTCACCTCCTACAATGAGCAGTTCTTC.

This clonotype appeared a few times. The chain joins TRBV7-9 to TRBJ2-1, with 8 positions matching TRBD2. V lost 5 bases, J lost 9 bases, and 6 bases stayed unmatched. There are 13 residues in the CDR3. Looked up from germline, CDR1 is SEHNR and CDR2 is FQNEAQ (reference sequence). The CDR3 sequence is CASSQGLEIEQFF. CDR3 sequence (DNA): TGTGCCAGCAGCCAGGGACTAGAGATTGAGCAGTTCTTC.

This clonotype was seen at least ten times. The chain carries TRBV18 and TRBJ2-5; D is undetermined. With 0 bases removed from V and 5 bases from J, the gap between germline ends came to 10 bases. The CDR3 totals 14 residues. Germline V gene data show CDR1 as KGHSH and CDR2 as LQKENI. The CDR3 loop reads CASSPPSSRETQYF. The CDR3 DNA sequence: TGTGCCAGCTCACCACCATCATCGCGGGAGACCCAGTACTTC.

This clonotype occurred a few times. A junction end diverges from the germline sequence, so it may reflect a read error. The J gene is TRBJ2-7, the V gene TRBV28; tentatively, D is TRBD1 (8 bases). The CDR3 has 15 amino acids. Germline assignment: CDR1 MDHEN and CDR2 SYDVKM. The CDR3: CASRSAGQASYEQCF. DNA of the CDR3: TGTGCCAGCAGGTCAGCGGGACAGGCATCCTACGAGCAGTGCTTC.

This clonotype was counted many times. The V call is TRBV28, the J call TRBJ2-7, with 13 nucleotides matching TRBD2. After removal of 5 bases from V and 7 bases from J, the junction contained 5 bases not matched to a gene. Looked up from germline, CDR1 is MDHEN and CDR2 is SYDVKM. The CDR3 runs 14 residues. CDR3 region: CASSLGLAGVEQYF. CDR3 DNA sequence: TGTGCCAGCAGTCTCGGACTAGCGGGAGTGGAGCAGTACTTC.

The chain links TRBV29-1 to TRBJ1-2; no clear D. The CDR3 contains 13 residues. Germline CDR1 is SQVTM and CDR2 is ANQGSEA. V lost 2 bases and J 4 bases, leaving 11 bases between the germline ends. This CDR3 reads CSVEIGRGYGYTF. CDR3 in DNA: TGCAGCGTTGAAATTGGGCGGGGCTATGGCTACACCTTC.

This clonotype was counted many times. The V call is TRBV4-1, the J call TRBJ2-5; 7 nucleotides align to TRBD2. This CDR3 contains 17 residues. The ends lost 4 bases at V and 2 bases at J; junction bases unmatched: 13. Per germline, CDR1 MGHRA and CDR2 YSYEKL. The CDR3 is CASSPVPAAGEQETQYF. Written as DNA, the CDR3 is TGCGCCAGCAGCCCAGTCCCCGCGGCGGGAGAACAAGAGACCCAGTACTTC.

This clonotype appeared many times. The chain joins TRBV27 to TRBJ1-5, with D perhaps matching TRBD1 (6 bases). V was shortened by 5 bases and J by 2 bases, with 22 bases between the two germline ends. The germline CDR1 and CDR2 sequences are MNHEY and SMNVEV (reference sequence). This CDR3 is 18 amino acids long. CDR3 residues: CASSRYRVKGSGNQPQHF. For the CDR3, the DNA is TGTGCCAGCAGTCGCTACAGGGTTAAGGGGTCGGGCAATCAGCCCCAGCATTTT.

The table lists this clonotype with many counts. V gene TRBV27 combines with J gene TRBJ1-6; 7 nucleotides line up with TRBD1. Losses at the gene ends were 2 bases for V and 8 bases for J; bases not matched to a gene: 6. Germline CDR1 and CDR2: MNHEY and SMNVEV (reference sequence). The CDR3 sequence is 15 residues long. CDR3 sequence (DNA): TGTGCCAGCAGTTTACTGGCAGGGGGGTATTCACCCCTCCACTTT. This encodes CASSLLAGGYSPLHF.

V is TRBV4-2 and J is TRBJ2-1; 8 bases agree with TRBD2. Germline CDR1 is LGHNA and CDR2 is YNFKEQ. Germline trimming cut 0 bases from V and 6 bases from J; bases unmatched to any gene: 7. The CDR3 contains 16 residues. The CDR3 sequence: CASSQDLSGGLNEQFF. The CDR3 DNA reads TGTGCCAGCAGCCAAGATTTGTCGGGAGGGCTCAATGAGCAGTTCTTC.

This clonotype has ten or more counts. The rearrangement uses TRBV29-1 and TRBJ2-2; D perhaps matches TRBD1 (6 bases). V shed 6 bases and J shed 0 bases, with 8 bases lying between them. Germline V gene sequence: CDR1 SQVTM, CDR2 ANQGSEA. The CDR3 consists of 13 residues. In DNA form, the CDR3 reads TGCAGCGTGCGGACAGCGAACACCGGGGAGCTGTTTTTT. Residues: CSVRTANTGELFF.

CDR3 in DNA: TGTGCCACCAGTGATGCAGGCGGGGAGGGGTATGTGAATGAGCAGTTCTTC. Its protein product is CATSDAGGEGYVNEQFF. The rearrangement links TRBV24-1 to TRBJ2-1; 7 positions agree with TRBD2. The V and J ends lost 3 bases and 7 bases, in that order; junction bases with no gene match: 14. Germline-derived CDR1 and CDR2 are KGHDR and SFDVKD. The CDR3 is 17 amino acids.

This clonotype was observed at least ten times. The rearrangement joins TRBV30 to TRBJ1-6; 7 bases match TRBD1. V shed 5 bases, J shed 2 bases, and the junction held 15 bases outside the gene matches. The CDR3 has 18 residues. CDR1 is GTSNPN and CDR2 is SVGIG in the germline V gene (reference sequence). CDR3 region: CAWGFAFGQAPYNSPLHF. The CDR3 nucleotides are TGTGCCTGGGGGTTCGCGTTCGGACAGGCCCCCTATAATTCACCCCTCCACTTT.

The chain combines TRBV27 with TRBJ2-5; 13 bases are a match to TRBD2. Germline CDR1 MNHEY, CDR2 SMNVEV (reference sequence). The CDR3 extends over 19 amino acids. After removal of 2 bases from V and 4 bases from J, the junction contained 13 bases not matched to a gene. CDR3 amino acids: CASSLMSGTSGMGRETQYF. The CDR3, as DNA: TGTGCCAGCAGTTTAATGTCCGGGACTAGCGGGATGGGACGAGAGACCCAGTACTTC.

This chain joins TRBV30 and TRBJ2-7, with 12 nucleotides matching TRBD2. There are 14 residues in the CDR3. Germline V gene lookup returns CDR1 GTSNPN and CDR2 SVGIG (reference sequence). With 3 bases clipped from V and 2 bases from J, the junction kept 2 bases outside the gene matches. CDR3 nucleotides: TGTGCCTGGAGCCTAGCGGGAGGGCCCTACGAGCAGTACTTC. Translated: CAWSLAGGPYEQYF. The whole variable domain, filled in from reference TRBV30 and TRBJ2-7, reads SQTIHQWPATLVQPVGSPLSLECTVEGTSNPNLYWYRQAAGRGLQLLFYSVGIGQISSEVPQNLSASRPQDRQFILSSKKLLLSDSGFYLCAWSLAGGPYEQYFGPGTRLTVT.